The 22 T cell receptor beta chains listed next were all sequenced from one sample in a study of blood T cell repertoires in COVID-19. Profiling relied on immunoSEQ multiplex PCR, and the TCRdb table lists in-frame clones only, not all of them. The sample lists 350,000 to 500,000 clones, roughly 90% occurring once. Sequencing input: peripheral blood. The receptors come from a man aged 18 to 29 with COVID-19, enrolled during active disease.

This chain connects TRBV6-5 to TRBJ1-5; D possibly corresponds to TRBD1 (5 bases). Trimming took off 5 bases at V and 9 bases at J, with 11 bases between the two ends. CDR1 MNHEY and CDR2 SVGAGI come from the germline V gene. This CDR3 has 12 residues. The CDR3 is CASSHTGGPQHF. DNA of the CDR3: TGTGCCAGCAGTCACACGGGGGGGCCCCAGCATTTT.

The chain joins TRBV6-6 to TRBJ1-6, with 9 positions matching TRBD1. CDR1 MNHNY and CDR2 SVGAGI come from the germline V gene (reference sequence). The V and J ends lost 5 bases and 0 bases, in that order; junction bases with no gene match: 2. The CDR3 length is 16 residues. The CDR3 spells CASSRGQGSYNSPLHF. The CDR3 nucleotides read TGTGCCAGCAGTCGGGGACAGGGCTCCTATAATTCACCCCTCCACTTT.

The CDR3 region is CASSASGVRDTQYF. The CDR3 nucleotides read TGCGCCAGCAGCGCTAGCGGAGTCCGCGATACGCAGTATTTT. The chain carries TRBV5-1 and TRBJ2-3; 7 nucleotides line up with TRBD2. The CDR3 length is 14 residues. V shed 4 bases and J 6 bases; nucleotides not matched to a gene: 8. Germline V CDR1 and CDR2: SGHRS, YFSETQ.

This rearrangement joins TRBV3-1 (or the pseudogene TRBV3-2) to TRBJ2-7; D perhaps matches TRBD2 (5 bases). V dropped 11 bases and J dropped 2 bases, with 19 bases sitting between them. Looked up from germline, CDR1 is LGHDT and CDR2 is YNNKEL (reference sequence). CDR3 size: 14 residues. The CDR3 DNA sequence: TGTGCCGTTCGGTCGGACTTTTCTCCCTACGAGCAGTACTTC. It translates to CAVRSDFSPYEQYF.

The CDR3 is CASSDLAGIYEQYF. The CDR3 DNA reads TGTGCCAGCAGTGATTTAGCGGGAATCTACGAGCAGTACTTC. The chain combines TRBV6-1 with TRBJ2-7; 8 bases align to TRBD2. This CDR3 has 14 residues. Per germline, CDR1 MNHNS and CDR2 SASEGT. J lost 3 bases, V lost 3 bases, and 4 bases had no gene match.

The V call is TRBV7-8, the J call TRBJ2-3; 11 positions match TRBD2. With 5 bases clipped from V and 5 bases from J, the junction kept 9 bases outside the gene matches. The CDR3 contains 16 residues. CDR1 is SGHVS and CDR2 is FQNEAQ in the germline V gene. The CDR3 nucleotides are TGTGCCAGCAGCCCGAGGACTAGCGGGTATGGAGATACGCAGTATTTT. This gives the protein CASSPRTSGYGDTQYF.

In regard to this clone: Other DNA sequences in the sample encode the same CDR3. The chain joins TRBV11-2 to TRBJ2-7, with 9 positions matching TRBD1. This CDR3 contains 13 residues. The ends lost 3 bases at V and 4 bases at J; junction bases unmatched: 1. CDR1 and CDR2 from the germline V gene are SGHAT and FQNNGV. The CDR3 sequence: CASSLDRGYEQYF. CDR3 in DNA: TGTGCCAGCAGCTTGGACAGGGGTTACGAGCAGTACTTC.

The chain combines TRBV18 with TRBJ1-5; tentatively, D is TRBD1 (5 bases). Deletions cut 2 bases from V and 6 bases from J, with 11 bases between. This CDR3 has 14 amino acids. Per germline, CDR1 KGHSH and CDR2 LQKENI. CDR3 amino acids: CASSPWGGVQPQHF. As DNA, the CDR3 is TGTGCCAGCTCACCATGGGGGGGTGTTCAGCCCCAGCATTTT.

Only one count was recorded for this clone. V usage is TRBV2 and J usage is TRBJ2-7; 7 bases agree with TRBD2. The CDR3 is 14 amino acids. J lost 5 bases, V lost 2 bases, and 6 bases had no gene match. Germline lookup yields CDR1 SNHLY and CDR2 FYNNEI. CDR3 in amino acids: CASSEPRLAHEQYF. The DNA of the CDR3 is TGTGCCAGCAGTGAACCGAGACTAGCACACGAGCAGTACTTC. Using reference TRBV2 and TRBJ2-7 for the parts outside the CDR3, the full variable domain is EPEVTQTPSHQVTQMGQEVILRCVPISNHLYFYWYRQILGQKVEFLVSFYNNEISEKSEIFDDQFSVERPDGSNFTLKIRSTKLEDSAMYFCASSEPRLAHEQYFGPGTRLTVT.

The genes are TRBV7-9 and TRBJ2-7; weak D call: TRBD2 (6 bases). Trimming left V 3 bases short and J 4 bases short, with 10 bases between. CDR3 size: 13 residues. Germline loops: CDR1 SEHNR, CDR2 FQNEAQ (reference sequence). The CDR3, as DNA: TGTGCCAGCAGCTTCGGGACTTTATACGAGCAGTACTTC. Residues: CASSFGTLYEQYF. The whole variable domain, remainder taken from reference TRBV7-9 and TRBJ2-7, is DTGVSQNPRHKITKRGQNVTFRCDPISEHNRLYWYRQTLGQGPEFLTYFQNEAQLEKSRLLSDRFSAERPKGSFSTLEIQRTEQGDSAMYLCASSFGTLYEQYFGPGTRLTVT.

The CDR3, as DNA: TGTGCCAGCAGGGACAGGGGAAGGGAGTACGAGCAGTACTTC. Amino acids: CASRDRGREYEQYF. The chain employs TRBV2 and TRBJ2-7; 9 bases align to TRBD1. J lost 4 bases, V lost 6 bases, and 7 bases had no gene match. CDR1 SNHLY and CDR2 FYNNEI come from the germline V gene. CDR3 length equals 14 residues.

This chain joins TRBV7-9 and TRBJ2-1, with 9 bases lining up with TRBD2. Germline V lookup: CDR1 SEHNR, CDR2 FQNEAQ (reference sequence). Trimming cost V 3 bases and J 8 bases; bases outside gene matches: 8. The CDR3 sequence is 15 residues long. The CDR3 DNA is TGTGCCAGCAGCTTGAGCGGGGGGCGCATGTATGAGCAGTTCTTC. Its translation is CASSLSGGRMYEQFF.

This clone was detected once. This chain uses TRBV5-8 with TRBJ1-5, with D unclear. The CDR3 has 16 amino acids. Trimming removed 0 bases at V and 0 bases at J, with 10 bases between. The germline gives CDR1 SGHTS, CDR2 YDEGEE. In nucleotides, the CDR3 is TGTGCCAGCAGCTTGGATCCTCCCCTTAGCAATCAGCCCCAGCATTTT. It translates to CASSLDPPLSNQPQHF.

The V call is TRBV5-5, the J call TRBJ1-1; no firm D call. V lost 4 bases to trimming and J lost 1 base, with 11 bases between them. The CDR3 contains 14 residues. Germline V CDR1 and CDR2: SGHKS, YYEKEE (reference sequence). The DNA of the CDR3 is TGTGCCAGCAGCCCGGGAGGGAGGAACACTGAAGCTTTCTTT. This translates into CASSPGGRNTEAFF.

The rearrangement joins TRBV13 to TRBJ1-3, with TRBD1 identical over 8 bases. CDR1 is PRHDT, CDR2 FYEKMQ, per germline (reference sequence). The CDR3 totals 15 residues. The V gene end was trimmed by 4 bases and the J gene end by 4 bases; junction bases not matched to a gene: 6. The CDR3 loop is CASSSPRTGGNTIYF. DNA for the CDR3: TGTGCCAGCAGCTCTCCGCGGACAGGGGGAAACACCATATATTTT.

The genes are TRBV12-5 and TRBJ2-1; 11 bases line up with TRBD2. The V and J ends lost 8 bases and 2 bases, in that order; junction bases with no gene match: 5. The CDR3 has 15 amino acids. CDR1 and CDR2 from the germline V gene are LGHNT and FRNRAP. The CDR3 sequence: CASQLAGVTYNEQFF. CDR3 sequence (DNA): TGTGCTAGTCAACTAGCGGGAGTGACCTACAATGAGCAGTTCTTC.

This chain uses TRBV28 with TRBJ1-5; D is unresolved. The CDR3 contains 14 residues. Trimming pared 3 bases from V and 4 bases from J, leaving 10 bases between. Germline-derived CDR1 and CDR2 are MDHEN and SYDVKM. CDR3 protein: CASSFWSRNQPQHF. CDR3 nucleotides: TGTGCCAGCAGTTTCTGGTCGCGAAATCAGCCCCAGCATTTT. Combining the CDR3 with reference TRBV28 and TRBJ1-5 gives the whole variable domain DVKVTQSSRYLVKRTGEKVFLECVQDMDHENMFWYRQDPGLGLRLIYFSYDVKMKEKGDIPEGYSVSREKKERFSLILESASTNQTSMYLCASSFWSRNQPQHFGDGTRLSIL.

This clone has only one observation. The junction shows a germline mismatch at one end, possibly a read error. The chain recombines TRBV7-7 with TRBJ2-1; 14 bases are a match to TRBD2. The CDR3 extends over 19 amino acids. CDR1 and CDR2 (germline): SSHAT, FNYEAQ (reference sequence). The CDR3 DNA reads TGTGCTAGCAGCTCGGGACTAGCGGGAGAGACGAGCTCCTACAATGAGCAGTTCTTC. Translating gives CASSSGLAGETSSYNEQFF.

V gene TRBV19 combines with J gene TRBJ2-7, with TRBD2 matching over 12 bases. The V and J ends lost 6 bases and 4 bases, in that order; junction bases with no gene match: 4. Germline CDR1 is LNHDA and CDR2 is SQIVND (reference sequence). The CDR3 length is 14 residues. The CDR3 DNA reads as TGTGCCAGTAGGAGGACTAGCGGGGTTTACGAGCAGTACTTC. Its translation: CASRRTSGVYEQYF.

This clone appeared once. V is TRBV10-2 and J is TRBJ2-7, with 8 bases fitting TRBD1. V gave up 5 bases and J gave up 2 bases; unmatched junction bases: 5. Germline CDR1 and CDR2: WSHSY and SAAADI. The CDR3 consists of 14 residues. CDR3 DNA sequence: TGCGCCAGCAGTTCCGGGACAGGAGCCTACGAGCAGTACTTC. Translating gives CASSSGTGAYEQYF.

CDR3 sequence reads: CASSPGQIRTDTQYF. The CDR3 bases are TGTGCCAGTAGTCCCGGACAGATTCGCACAGATACGCAGTATTTT. This chain uses TRBV19 with TRBJ2-3; TRBD1 might be the D (6 bases). CDR1 LNHDA and CDR2 SQIVND come from the germline V gene (reference sequence). The CDR3 sequence is 15 residues long. V shed 5 bases and J shed 1 base, with 13 bases lying between them. Supplemented by reference TRBV19 and TRBJ2-3, the full variable domain reads DGGITQSPKYLFRKEGQNVTLSCEQNLNHDAMYWYRQDPGQGLRLIYYSQIVNDFQKGDIAEGYSVSREKKESFPLTVTSAQKNPTAFYLCASSPGQIRTDTQYFGPGTRLTVL.

V usage is TRBV27 and J usage is TRBJ2-2, with D maybe TRBD1 (6 bases). CDR3 length: 14 residues. Trimming stripped 5 bases from V and 4 bases from J, with 11 bases between. From germline, CDR1 is MNHEY and CDR2 SMNVEV (reference sequence). The CDR3 DNA is TGTGCCAGCAGTCTGGGACATCTCACCGGGGAGCTGTTTTTT. This sequence encodes CASSLGHLTGELFF.